This T cell receptor beta chain comes out of a study of blood T cell repertoires in COVID-19. For the study at large: Samples taken during acute and convalescent COVID-19 were collected in the United States, Italy and Spain.

This clone has just a few counts. TCRdb's copy holds only in-frame clones and misses some; the assay was immunoSEQ multiplex PCR. The sample shows about 200,000 clones, about 86% of them seen only once. Deletions cut 0 bases from V and 2 bases from J, with 11 bases between. Germline V gives CDR1 SGHDN, CDR2 FVKESK. CDR3 length equals 15 residues. The source material was peripheral blood. The V gene is TRBV14, the J gene TRBJ2-7; TRBD2 is a possible D gene (5 bases). The TCR sequence derives from a woman aged 45-60 years with acute or convalescent COVID-19. This CDR3 is CASSQDTRTPYEQYF. Here the CDR3 DNA reads TGTGCCAGCAGCCAAGATACTAGGACGCCCTACGAGCAGTACTTC.